This T cell receptor beta chain was obtained from a study of T cells in Graves' hyperthyroidism and ophthalmopathy. This clonotype was recorded at least ten times. Its cognate antigen is unknown. The CDR3 sequence is 16 residues long. V lost 3 bases, J lost 6 bases, and 9 bases stayed unmatched. From germline, CDR1 is SGDLS and CDR2 YYNGEE. Findings of the study overall: Clonotypes that were expanded in thyroid above 0.001 mostly appeared in blood too.

From RNA transcripts, TCR beta CDR3 regions were amplified. Using the HTBI primer set, a first-round RT-PCR was run on the TCR CDR3. TCRdb passed the multiplex PCR reads through MiXCR, listing each CDR3 protein once. The profile shows 640,000 or so distinct CDR3 sequences, more than 13% of them singletons. A patient was excluded if there was uncontrolled infection, other autoimmune disease, pregnancy or lactation. The source is a woman aged 18-29 years with Graves' ophthalmopathy. The V and J genes are TRBV9 and TRBJ2-1, with TRBD2 matching 10 bases. The material sequenced was blood. The CDR3 DNA follows: TGTGCCAGCAGCGCGGGCGAGACTAGCGGGTTCAATGAGCAGTTCTTC. Residues: CASSAGETSGFNEQFF.